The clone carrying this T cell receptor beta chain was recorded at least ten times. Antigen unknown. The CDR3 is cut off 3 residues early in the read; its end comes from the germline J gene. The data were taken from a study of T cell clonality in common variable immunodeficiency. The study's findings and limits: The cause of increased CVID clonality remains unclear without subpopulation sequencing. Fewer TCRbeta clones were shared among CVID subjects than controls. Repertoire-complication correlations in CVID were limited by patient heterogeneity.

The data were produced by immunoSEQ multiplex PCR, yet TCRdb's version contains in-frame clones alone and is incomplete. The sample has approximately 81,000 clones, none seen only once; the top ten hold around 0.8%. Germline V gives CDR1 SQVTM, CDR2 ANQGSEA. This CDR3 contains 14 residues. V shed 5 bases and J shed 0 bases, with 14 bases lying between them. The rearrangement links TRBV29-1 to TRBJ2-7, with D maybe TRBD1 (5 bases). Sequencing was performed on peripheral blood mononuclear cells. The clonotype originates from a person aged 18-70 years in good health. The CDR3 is CSVWQGGVSYEQYF. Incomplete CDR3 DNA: TGCAGCGTTTGGCAGGGTGGTGTCTCCTACGAG.